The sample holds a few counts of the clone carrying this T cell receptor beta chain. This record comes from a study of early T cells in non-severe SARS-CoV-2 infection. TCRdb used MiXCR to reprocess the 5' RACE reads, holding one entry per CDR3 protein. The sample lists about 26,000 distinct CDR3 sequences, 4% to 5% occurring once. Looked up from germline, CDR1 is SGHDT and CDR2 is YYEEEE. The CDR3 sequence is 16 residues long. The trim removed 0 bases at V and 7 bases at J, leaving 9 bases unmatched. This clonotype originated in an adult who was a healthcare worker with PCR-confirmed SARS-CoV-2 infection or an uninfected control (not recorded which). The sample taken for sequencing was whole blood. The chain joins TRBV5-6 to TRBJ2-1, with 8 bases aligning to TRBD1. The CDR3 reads CASSLVGRGRFNEQFF. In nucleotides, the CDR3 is TGTGCCAGCAGCTTGGTTGGCAGGGGGCGCTTTAATGAGCAGTTCTTC.